This TCR beta chain emerged from a study of cytomegalovirus exposure and HLA in healthy donors. Findings and caveats of the study: CMV serostatus was the sole immune exposure information available. Excluded were some V segments that proved indistinguishable, including TRBV6-2 and TRBV6-3. When a later analysis was performed, an Asian-associated ancestry cluster reportedly had fewer N-insertions than the 666-donor mean. The study listed 164 cytomegalovirus-associated TCR beta chains.

The CDR3 has 16 amino acids. V lost 1 base and J lost 2; bases outside the gene matches: 8. Germline V lookup: CDR1 MGHDK, CDR2 SYGVNS. About this clone: Its target is not known.

PCR used 60 Vbeta primers and 13 Jbeta primers. Here immunoSEQ multiplex PCR was the method, and the copy in TCRdb shows in-frame clones only, minus some. The data contain roughly 140,000 clones, roughly four fifths of them singletons. The TCR was taken from a human donor in good health. J is TRBJ2-7 and V is TRBV25-1; TRBD2 aligns across 7 bases. The sequencing input was PBMCs. CDR3: CASSEFSGRSTYEQYF. The DNA of the CDR3 is TGTGCCAGCAGTGAATTCTCCGGGAGGAGTACCTACGAGCAGTACTTC.